Shown below are 32 T cell receptor beta chains from a single sample sequenced in a study of T cell changes during pregnancy in multiple sclerosis. The repertoire was sequenced with immunoSEQ multiplex PCR; TCRdb's copy has only in-frame clones and lacks some. The data show tens of thousands of clones, about nine tenths seen once. Source: peripheral blood, taken in the third trimester of pregnancy. The receptors here all came from a female donor in good health, enrolled as a control in a pregnancy study.

This clone was observed once. The CDR3 is CASSVGVGGEKLFF. DNA of the CDR3: TGTGCCAGCAGCGTAGGGGTAGGAGGTGAAAAACTGTTTTTT. V usage is TRBV9 and J usage is TRBJ1-4; unclear D gene. Trimming stripped 0 bases from V and 7 bases from J, with 10 bases between. CDR1 is SGDLS, CDR2 YYNGEE, per germline. This CDR3 has 14 residues.

The chain combines TRBV28 with TRBJ1-5; maybe TRBD1 (6 bases). Looked up from germline, CDR1 is MDHEN and CDR2 is SYDVKM. Trimming cost V 5 bases and J 3 bases, with 11 bases left between them. The CDR3 runs to 14 residues. The CDR3 spells CASSPPGVNQPQHF. The CDR3 region has the DNA TGTGCCAGCAGTCCCCCAGGGGTCAATCAGCCCCAGCATTTT.

The genes are TRBV2 and TRBJ1-2; 11 positions match TRBD1. Germline loops: CDR1 SNHLY, CDR2 FYNNEI. The trim removed 5 bases at V and 4 bases at J, leaving 3 bases unmatched. This CDR3 comprises 14 residues. CDR3 in amino acids: CASSPGQGGYGYTF. The CDR3 DNA reads as TGTGCCAGCAGTCCGGGACAGGGGGGCTATGGCTACACCTTC.

V and J are TRBV6-5 and TRBJ2-1; 13 bases line up with TRBD2. This CDR3 contains 15 residues. The ends lost 6 bases at V and 9 bases at J; junction bases unmatched: 8. Germline CDR1 is MNHEY and CDR2 is SVGAGI. The CDR3 sequence is CASRWTSGRKSEQFF. For the CDR3, the DNA is TGTGCCAGCAGATGGACTAGCGGGAGAAAGAGTGAGCAGTTCTTC.

The rearrangement uses TRBV18 and TRBJ1-5; 10 bases are shared with TRBD1. J lost 4 bases, V lost 2 bases, and 2 bases had no gene match. CDR3 size: 15 residues. Germline values: CDR1 KGHSH, CDR2 LQKENI. The CDR3: CASSPGDRGNQPQHF. CDR3 bases: TGTGCCAGCTCACCAGGGGACAGGGGTAATCAGCCCCAGCATTTT.

The chain combines TRBV28 with TRBJ2-7, with unresolved D. Germline V gene lookup returns CDR1 MDHEN and CDR2 SYDVKM. CDR3 length: 13 residues. The V end was cut by 5 bases, the J end by 2 bases, with 10 bases between. The CDR3 coding sequence is TGTGCCAGCAGTCCAGGATTCACCTACGAGCAGTACTTC. Translating it yields CASSPGFTYEQYF. Full variable domain (missing parts from reference TRBV28 and TRBJ2-7): DVKVTQSSRYLVKRTGEKVFLECVQDMDHENMFWYRQDPGLGLRLIYFSYDVKMKEKGDIPEGYSVSREKKERFSLILESASTNQTSMYLCASSPGFTYEQYFGPGTRLTVT.

This chain uses TRBV9 with TRBJ1-1; D may be TRBD1 (5 bases). The ends were cut back, 0 bases at V and 7 bases at J, with 10 bases in the middle. The CDR3 loop spans 13 amino acids. Germline V CDR1 and CDR2: SGDLS, YYNGEE. CDR3 in DNA: TGTGCCAGCAGCGTAGCTACAGGCTATGAAGCTTTCTTT. It is translated as CASSVATGYEAFF.

The chain couples TRBV7-2 to TRBJ2-7; 11 positions match TRBD2. The CDR3 covers 15 residues. Germline CDR1 is SGHTA and CDR2 is FQGNSA. The J segment lost 6 bases and the V segment lost 0 bases, leaving 4 bases of the junction unmatched. CDR3 sequence: CASSLALAGVGEQYF. In nucleotides, the CDR3 is TGTGCCAGCAGCTTAGCACTAGCGGGAGTTGGCGAGCAGTACTTC.

V is TRBV11-2 and J is TRBJ2-5, with D hard to call. The CDR3 totals 13 residues. Trimming shortened V by 5 bases and J by 7 bases, and 14 bases separated the two germline ends. Germline V gene sequence: CDR1 SGHAT, CDR2 FQNNGV. The CDR3 loop is CASSTTAVGTQYF. The CDR3 nucleotides are TGTGCCAGCAGCACCACCGCGGTTGGGACCCAGTACTTC.

The chain combines TRBV4-1 with TRBJ2-7; 9 nucleotides align to TRBD2. The V gene end was trimmed by 4 bases and the J gene end by 5 bases; junction bases not matched to a gene: 9. The germline V gene has CDR1 MGHRA and CDR2 YSYEKL. This CDR3 region has 15 residues. The DNA for the CDR3 is TGCGCCAGCAGCCGTCCTCTAGCGGGAATCAACGAGCAGTACTTC. It yields the protein CASSRPLAGINEQYF.

The rearrangement joins TRBV14 to TRBJ2-7; no clear D. The CDR3 sequence is 12 residues long. V dropped 4 bases and J dropped 0 bases, with 4 bases sitting between them. Per the germline V gene, CDR1 is SGHDN and CDR2 is FVKESK. Written as DNA, the CDR3 is TGTGCCAGCAGCCCGAGCTCCTACGAGCAGTACTTC. Translated, it gives CASSPSSYEQYF.

V gene TRBV5-4 combines with J gene TRBJ1-4; TRBD1 is a possible D gene (5 bases). This CDR3 has 13 amino acids. Germline CDR1 and CDR2: SGHNT and YYREEE (reference sequence). The V end was cut by 2 bases, the J end by 5 bases, with 7 bases between. The chain's CDR3 is CASSFPGNEKLFF. For the CDR3, the DNA is TGTGCCAGCAGCTTTCCAGGGAATGAAAAACTGTTTTTT.

The chain uses TRBV19 and TRBJ2-5, with D tentatively TRBD2 (6 bases). From germline, CDR1 is LNHDA and CDR2 SQIVND (reference sequence). There are 12 residues in the CDR3. The V end lost 3 bases, the J end lost 5 bases, and 7 bases lay between the germline ends. In nucleotides, the CDR3 is TGTGCCAGTAGTATTGGGGGGGAGACCCAGTACTTC. It yields the protein CASSIGGETQYF.

The chain couples TRBV29-1 to TRBJ2-4; TRBD1 matches 10 bases. The CDR3 has 16 residues. Germline assignment: CDR1 SQVTM and CDR2 ANQGSEA. The trim removed 0 bases at V and 9 bases at J, leaving 11 bases unmatched. The CDR3: CSVEDPTGGGNPIQYF. The CDR3, as DNA: TGCAGCGTTGAAGACCCGACAGGGGGCGGTAATCCCATTCAGTACTTC.

The chain combines TRBV2 with TRBJ2-5; 7 bases align to TRBD1. The germline gives CDR1 SNHLY, CDR2 FYNNEI. Trimming removed 6 bases from V and 1 base from J; junction bases left unmatched: 11. The CDR3 runs 16 residues. This CDR3 reads CASSITMTGTQETQYF. CDR3 nucleotide sequence: TGTGCCAGCAGCATAACCATGACAGGGACCCAAGAGACCCAGTACTTC.

This clone occurred once. V and J are TRBV2 and TRBJ2-7, with 10 bases fitting TRBD2. The CDR3 is 14 amino acids. Germline V lookup: CDR1 SNHLY, CDR2 FYNNEI. The junction had 5 bases not matched to a gene; V was cut back by 3 bases and J by 6 bases. The DNA of the CDR3 is TGTGCCAGCAGTGATCCTAGCGGGAGACGCGAGCAGTACTTC. It translates to CASSDPSGRREQYF.

The V and J genes are TRBV29-1 and TRBJ2-5; D is possibly TRBD2 (6 bases). The CDR3 loop spans 14 amino acids. V dropped 0 bases and J dropped 1 base, with 9 bases sitting between them. Germline V gene data show CDR1 as SQVTM and CDR2 as ANQGSEA. In nucleotides, the CDR3 is TGCAGCGTTGAAGACTGGGGGGTCCAAGAGACCCAGTACTTC. It specifies CSVEDWGVQETQYF.

V gene TRBV30 combines with J gene TRBJ1-3; D unresolved. This CDR3 has 15 residues. The V and J ends lost 0 bases and 0 bases respectively, with 9 bases between them. Germline CDR1 is GTSNPN and CDR2 is SVGIG (reference sequence). The CDR3 DNA reads TGTGCCTGGAGTGTCGACATAAGCTCTGGAAACACCATATATTTT. The encoded protein is CAWSVDISSGNTIYF.

CDR3 loop: CAKLAGYYEQYF. CDR3 coding DNA: TGCGCCAAACTAGCGGGGTACTACGAGCAGTACTTC. This chain joins TRBV10-1 and TRBJ2-7, with 10 nucleotides matching TRBD2. The V gene end was trimmed by 10 bases and the J gene end by 3 bases; junction bases not matched to a gene: 3. CDR1 is WNHNN and CDR2 is SYGVQD in the germline V gene (reference sequence). This CDR3 is built from 12 residues.

The chain has TRBV10-3 and TRBJ2-6, with 12 nucleotides matching TRBD1. Unmatched junction bases numbered 4, after V lost 5 bases and J lost 2 bases. This CDR3 comprises 17 residues. Germline CDR1 ENHRY, CDR2 SYGVKD. The CDR3, as DNA: TGTGCCATCAGTAACCGGGACAGGGGGCCTGGGGCCAACGTCCTGACTTTC. Protein product: CAISNRDRGPGANVLTF.

The V call is TRBV7-9, the J call TRBJ2-1; D remains unclear. Between the trimmed V and J ends, which lost 4 bases and 4 bases, there was a span of 5 bases. This CDR3 spans 12 amino acids. The germline V gene has CDR1 SEHNR and CDR2 FQNEAQ (reference sequence). Here the CDR3 reads CASSYRYNEQFF. In nucleotides, the CDR3 is TGTGCCAGCAGCTACCGGTACAATGAGCAGTTCTTC.

This chain's CDR3 is CASSYLGAYTYEQYF. The CDR3 DNA sequence: TGTGCCAGCAGTTACCTGGGCGCGTATACCTACGAGCAGTACTTC. This sequence joins TRBV6-5 and TRBJ2-7; D remains unclear. Trimming took 2 bases from V and 2 from J, leaving 13 bases between them. The CDR3 covers 15 residues. Germline V gene lookup returns CDR1 MNHEY and CDR2 SVGAGI.

This rearrangement joins TRBV4-1 to TRBJ2-7; possible D gene TRBD1, 5 bases. This CDR3 contains 16 residues. Trimming shortened V by 5 bases and J by 4 bases, and 21 bases separated the two germline ends. From germline, CDR1 is MGHRA and CDR2 YSYEKL. The CDR3 DNA is TGCGCCAGCAGCATACAGACAGACGCCATGCCTTACGAGCAGTACTTC. Translation gives CASSIQTDAMPYEQYF.

This chain links TRBV19 with TRBJ1-1; tentatively, D is TRBD1 (6 bases). Germline V gene data show CDR1 as LNHDA and CDR2 as SQIVND (reference sequence). This CDR3 region has 17 residues. Trimming stripped 0 bases from V and 1 base from J, with 15 bases between. CDR3 region: CASSIEGAGDWNTEAFF. The CDR3 nucleotides are TGTGCCAGTAGTATAGAAGGGGCAGGGGATTGGAACACTGAAGCTTTCTTT.

The chain recombines TRBV29-1 with TRBJ2-3, with 11 nucleotides matching TRBD2. The CDR3 spans 14 residues. Germline CDR1 reads SQVTM; CDR2 reads ANQGSEA. This CDR3 is CSFSGRGPPDTQYF. The CDR3 DNA reads TGCAGTTTTAGCGGGAGGGGGCCGCCAGATACGCAGTATTTT.

The J gene is TRBJ2-2, the V gene TRBV9; the D gene is possibly TRBD1 (6 bases). V was shortened by 4 bases and J by 5 bases, with 18 bases between the two germline ends. The CDR3 totals 16 residues. Germline loops: CDR1 SGDLS, CDR2 YYNGEE. Written as DNA, the CDR3 is TGTGCCAGCAGCCCTGATCTGGGGGCGTTGACCGGGGAGCTGTTTTTT. Amino acids: CASSPDLGALTGELFF.

The chain uses TRBV27 and TRBJ2-4; possible D gene TRBD1, 5 bases. CDR3 length: 14 amino acids. The V gene lost 5 bases and the J gene lost 0 bases, with 8 bases spanning the gap. Looked up from germline, CDR1 is MNHEY and CDR2 is SMNVEV (reference sequence). The DNA for the CDR3 is TGTGCCAGCAGTGAAGGGGTAGCCAAAAACATTCAGTACTTC. Translation: CASSEGVAKNIQYF.

The chain is built from TRBV6-5 and TRBJ1-6, with D tentatively TRBD1 (5 bases). The CDR3 runs 15 residues. With 5 bases removed from V and 10 bases from J, the gap between germline ends came to 18 bases. The germline V gene has CDR1 MNHEY and CDR2 SVGAGI. CDR3 DNA: TGTGCCAGCAGTCCCCCCTTAGGGGTTGGATCACCCCTCCACTTT. Translated, it gives CASSPPLGVGSPLHF.

This chain connects TRBV7-9 to TRBJ2-5, with 10 bases lining up with TRBD2. J gave up 5 bases and V 3 bases, and 12 bases lay outside the gene matches. The CDR3 covers 17 residues. Germline CDR1 SEHNR, CDR2 FQNEAQ (reference sequence). CDR3 coding DNA: TGTGCCAGCAGCTTCGTTGGGGCTAGCGGGAGCAGGGAGACCCAGTACTTC. As protein: CASSFVGASGSRETQYF.

V gene TRBV7-9 combines with J gene TRBJ2-3; no reliable D call. The CDR3 is made up of 15 amino acids. Germline lookup yields CDR1 SEHNR and CDR2 FQNEAQ (reference sequence). The V end lost 5 bases, the J end lost 0 bases, and 12 bases lay between the germline ends. CDR3 coding DNA: TGTGCCAGCAGCCCAATAGCCGCTAGCACAGATACGCAGTATTTT. Translating gives CASSPIAASTDTQYF.

This chain uses TRBV18 with TRBJ2-5; D gene uncertain. Trimming took 5 bases from V and 2 from J, leaving 12 bases between them. The CDR3 runs 14 residues. Germline loops: CDR1 KGHSH, CDR2 LQKENI. In DNA form, the CDR3 reads TGTGCCAGCTCATCGAGTGGTACTCAAGAGACCCAGTACTTC. This gives the protein CASSSSGTQETQYF.

The J gene is TRBJ1-4, the V gene TRBV18; D is ambiguous. Deletions cut 3 bases from V and 8 bases from J, with 16 bases between. The CDR3 covers 15 residues. Germline lookup yields CDR1 KGHSH and CDR2 LQKENI. DNA of the CDR3: TGTGCCAGCTCACCGCGTGGGAGCGTAAAGGAAAAACTGTTTTTT. This codes for CASSPRGSVKEKLFF.